One T cell receptor beta chain is described in this entry. The antigen is undetermined. This record belongs to a study of T cell clones after liver transplantation. Looking at the study overall: Samples came from ITN030ST, which attempted immunosuppression withdrawal within 2 years of liver transplantation. Study results and limitations: Circulating graft-donor-reactive CD4 TCRbeta sequences fell significantly post-transplant in 5 of 8 subjects.

TCRbeta sequences of proliferating CFSE-low MLR cells were labeled alloreactive. Graft donor PBMCs, splenocytes, lymph-node cells, or third-party PBMCs stimulated pre-transplant recipient cells. Per the germline V gene, CDR1 is MDHEN and CDR2 is SYDVKM. The CDR3 covers 15 residues. Trimming removed 6 bases from V and 1 base from J, with 13 bases in between. Sequencing was performed with immunoSEQ multiplex PCR; in TCRdb, only in-frame clones are kept and a portion is missing. Of about 4,800 clones listed, 27% are singletons. The material sequenced was CD4+ T cells from cultured PBMCs. The TCR sequence derives from a human patient who received a liver transplant. Some T cells may be provided by the graft donor. The V gene is TRBV28, the J gene TRBJ2-1, with D perhaps matching TRBD1 (5 bases). The CDR3 DNA reads TGTGCCAGCAGCCCTCATCCAGGGTCCTACAATGAGCAGTTCTTC. This codes for CASSPHPGSYNEQFF.